The 20 T cell receptor beta chains given below trace back to one sample, sequenced in a study of neurological immune-mediated disorders. TCRdb reprocessed the 5' RACE reads via MiXCR and lists one record per CDR3 protein. Altogether tens of thousands of distinct CDR3 sequences are present, roughly 9.5% being singletons, with the ten largest covering 1.5% to 2%. Material for sequencing was PBMCs. The receptors were gathered from a man aged 50-60 years in good health.

In this sample, this clonotype turned up many times. The gene calls are TRBV5-1 and TRBJ2-2; a possible D gene is TRBD1 (5 bases). This CDR3 contains 18 residues. The germline V gene has CDR1 SGHRS and CDR2 YFSETQ. The V end was cut by 2 bases, the J end by 7 bases, with 24 bases between. CDR3 sequence (DNA): TGCGCCAGCAGCTTATCCCAGCGTGGACCGGTCAGGGACGGGGAGCTGTTTTTT. This sequence encodes CASSLSQRGPVRDGELFF.

This clonotype came up many times. The chain has TRBV29-1 and TRBJ2-1; D is uncertain. The CDR3 sequence is 11 residues long. The germline V gene has CDR1 SQVTM and CDR2 ANQGSEA. The V gene lost 8 bases and the J gene lost 7 bases, with 12 bases spanning the gap. This CDR3 is CSPRWGNEQFF. CDR3 nucleotide sequence: TGCAGCCCCCGATGGGGTAATGAGCAGTTCTTC.

This clonotype showed up many times. The CDR3 spells CASSVGLAGGTQETQYF. The CDR3 nucleotides are TGTGCCAGCAGCGTCGGACTAGCGGGAGGCACCCAAGAGACCCAGTACTTC. The genes are TRBV9 and TRBJ2-5, with 14 bases matching TRBD2. CDR1 is SGDLS and CDR2 is YYNGEE in the germline V gene. The CDR3 runs 17 residues. V dropped 2 bases and J dropped 1; count of bases not matched to a gene: 4.

A few counts support this clonotype. The chain couples TRBV7-9 to TRBJ1-1; 7 positions agree with TRBD1. Germline-derived CDR1 and CDR2 are SEHNR and FQNEAQ (reference sequence). After removal of 4 bases from V and 4 bases from J, the junction contained 6 bases not matched to a gene. The CDR3 loop spans 14 amino acids. CDR3: CASSYTGVGTEAFF. Written as DNA, the CDR3 is TGTGCCAGCAGCTATACAGGGGTAGGCACTGAAGCTTTCTTT.

This clonotype has at least ten counts. This chain links TRBV11-2 with TRBJ2-3; D may be TRBD1 (6 bases). Germline V gene data show CDR1 as SGHAT and CDR2 as FQNNGV. This CDR3 has 19 amino acids. Trimming left V 4 bases short and J 0 bases short, with 23 bases between. The CDR3: CASSSEVSRQAASTDTQYF. DNA for the CDR3: TGTGCCAGCAGCTCGGAGGTCTCTAGACAGGCAGCTAGCACAGATACGCAGTATTTT.

This clonotype has at least ten counts. The chain is built from TRBV7-9 and TRBJ2-1; 14 bases are shared with TRBD2. With V trimmed by 7 bases and J by 9 bases, 8 bases remained unmatched. This CDR3 region has 15 residues. Germline CDR1 reads SEHNR; CDR2 reads FQNEAQ (reference sequence). The CDR3 here is CASNDPGLAGVEQFF. DNA for the CDR3: TGTGCCAGCAACGACCCGGGACTAGCGGGAGTTGAGCAGTTCTTC.

This clonotype was counted many times. The genes are TRBV20-1 and TRBJ2-3; D not resolved. V was clipped by 0 bases and J by 4 bases, with 14 bases between them. The CDR3 consists of 15 residues. Germline values: CDR1 DFQATT, CDR2 SNEGSKA (reference sequence). CDR3 sequence (DNA): TGCAGTGCTAGAGATCGGATCCGCCTGCCAGATACGCAGTATTTT. Translating gives CSARDRIRLPDTQYF.

The sample holds a few counts of this clonotype. The chain is built from TRBV3-1 and TRBJ2-3; 15 positions agree with TRBD2. V shed 4 bases and J 9 bases; nucleotides not matched to a gene: 5. Per the germline V gene, CDR1 is LGHDT and CDR2 is YNNKEL (reference sequence). This CDR3 is built from 15 residues. The CDR3 nucleotides are TGTGCCAGCAGCCCAGGACTAGCGGGAGGGCAAACGCAGTATTTT. Translated: CASSPGLAGGQTQYF.

There are many counts of this clonotype. J is TRBJ2-3 and V is TRBV7-9; TRBD2 matches 16 bases. CDR3 length equals 16 residues. J lost 4 bases, V lost 5 bases, and 3 bases had no gene match. Germline V lookup: CDR1 SEHNR, CDR2 FQNEAQ (reference sequence). The CDR3 DNA is TGTGCCAGCAGCCCCGGGACTAGCGGGGGGGCAGATACGCAGTATTTT. Residues: CASSPGTSGGADTQYF.

The sample holds a few counts of this clonotype. This chain links TRBV28 with TRBJ2-5; D may be TRBD2 (5 bases). This CDR3 is 11 amino acids long. V was trimmed by 7 bases and J by 7 bases, leaving 10 bases between them. Germline V gene data show CDR1 as MDHEN and CDR2 as SYDVKM. The CDR3 spells CASNDYATQYF. The CDR3 DNA follows: TGTGCCAGCAACGACTACGCGACCCAGTACTTC.

This clonotype was recorded many times. The chain joins TRBV10-3 to TRBJ1-5; D is unresolved. The CDR3 is 15 amino acids. Germline V gives CDR1 ENHRY, CDR2 SYGVKD. V gave up 3 bases and J gave up 0 bases, with 9 bases separating them. The CDR3: CAISEYQDSNQPQHF. The CDR3 coding sequence is TGTGCCATCAGTGAATACCAGGATAGCAATCAGCCCCAGCATTTT.

Regarding this clonotype: This may be a read error: a much more frequent sequence differs by one nucleotide. The chain recombines TRBV7-2 with TRBJ2-7; D unclear. Germline CDR1 SGHTA, CDR2 FQGNSA. The CDR3 is 12 residues long. CDR3 DNA: TGTGCCAGCAGCCCGACCTCCTACGATCAGTACTTC. It encodes CASSPTSYDQYF. The full variable domain, in which reference TRBV7-2 and TRBJ2-7 provide the parts outside the CDR3, is GAGVSQSPSNKVTEKGKDVELRCDPISGHTALYWYRQSLGQGLEFLIYFQGNSAPDKSGLPSDRFSAERTGGSVSTLTIQRTQQEDSAVYLCASSPTSYDQYFGPGTRLTVT.

This clonotype was observed at least ten times. The chain recombines TRBV6-6 with TRBJ2-2; 11 positions match TRBD2. Germline V lookup: CDR1 MNHNY, CDR2 SVGAGI (reference sequence). Trimming at V came to 4 bases and at J to 5 bases, leaving 6 bases not matched to a gene. This CDR3 contains 16 residues. CDR3 amino acids: CASSSLAGGRTGELFF. In DNA, the CDR3 is TGTGCCAGCAGTTCGCTAGCGGGAGGTCGAACCGGGGAGCTGTTTTTT.

The sample holds many counts of this clonotype. The chain uses TRBV5-1 and TRBJ2-1; 8 bases agree with TRBD2. The CDR3 is 15 residues long. The germline gives CDR1 SGHRS, CDR2 YFSETQ. V was clipped by 7 bases and J by 1 base; unmatched bases: 7. The CDR3 spells CASHVAGGSYNEQFF. The DNA of the CDR3 is TGCGCCAGCCACGTCGCGGGAGGTTCCTACAATGAGCAGTTCTTC.

This clonotype turned up a few times. The chain is built from TRBV11-2 and TRBJ1-1; possibly TRBD1 for D (5 bases). The CDR3 contains 14 residues. V gave up 4 bases and J gave up 5 bases, with 14 bases separating them. Per germline, CDR1 SGHAT and CDR2 FQNNGV. The CDR3 sequence is CASSYVGGRTEAFF. The CDR3, as DNA: TGTGCCAGCAGCTACGTGGGGGGACGAACTGAAGCTTTCTTT.

This clonotype was seen ten or more times. The gene calls are TRBV5-1 and TRBJ1-5; D possibly corresponds to TRBD1 (5 bases). V lost 0 bases to trimming and J lost 8 bases, with 9 bases between them. CDR3 length equals 13 residues. The V gene's germline CDR1 is SGHRS and CDR2 YFSETQ. The CDR3 nucleotides read TGCGCCAGCAGCTTGGGCGCGGGGGAGCCCCAGCATTTT. Translated, it gives CASSLGAGEPQHF.

This clonotype was seen many times. The chain has TRBV20-1 and TRBJ2-7; D might be TRBD1 or TRBD2, each matching 5 bases. Germline V gives CDR1 DFQATT, CDR2 SNEGSKA (reference sequence). V lost 6 bases and J 4 bases, leaving 13 bases between the germline ends. This CDR3 is 12 amino acids long. The CDR3 DNA follows: TGCAGTGCGAAGTCAGGGAGATACGAGCAGTACTTC. The encoded protein is CSAKSGRYEQYF.

This clonotype was observed at least ten times. The chain carries TRBV5-1 and TRBJ1-3; possible D gene TRBD1, 5 bases. Trimming took 4 bases from V and 3 from J, leaving 11 bases between them. Germline V gene lookup returns CDR1 SGHRS and CDR2 YFSETQ. This CDR3 contains 14 residues. The CDR3 protein is CASSPGRNGNTIYF. The CDR3 nucleotides read TGCGCCAGCAGCCCGGGACGGAATGGAAACACCATATATTTT. The entire variable domain, with the rest obtained from reference TRBV5-1 and TRBJ1-3, is as follows: KAGVTQTPRYLIKTRGQQVTLSCSPISGHRSVSWYQQTPGQGLQFLFEYFSETQRNKGNFPGRFSGRQFSNSRSEMNVSTLELGDSALYLCASSPGRNGNTIYFGEGSWLTVV.

This clonotype was recorded at least ten times. The chain recombines TRBV20-1 with TRBJ2-1; 10 bases align to TRBD2. V lost 2 bases, J lost 7 bases, and 11 bases stayed unmatched. Per the germline V gene, CDR1 is DFQATT and CDR2 is SNEGSKA (reference sequence). There are 16 residues in the CDR3. CDR3 coding DNA: TGCAGTGCTAGAAGTCCAAGCGGGGGGGCTGGGAATGAGCAGTTCTTC. It encodes CSARSPSGGAGNEQFF.

This clonotype has ten or more counts. This rearrangement joins TRBV5-6 to TRBJ2-5; 9 bases are shared with TRBD1. Losses at the gene ends were 4 bases for V and 5 bases for J; bases not matched to a gene: 6. Per germline, CDR1 SGHDT and CDR2 YYEEEE. This CDR3 has 14 residues. CDR3 nucleotide sequence: TGTGCCAGCAGCGTGGACAGGGGAGGGGAGACCCAGTACTTC. It specifies CASSVDRGGETQYF.